The 30 T cell receptor beta chains reported below all come from one sample, sequenced in a study of T cell responses to AZD1222 COVID-19 vaccine. Measured with immunoSEQ multiplex PCR; TCRdb has only the in-frame clones, and not every one. This table holds about 110,000 clones, around 93% found once. The material was peripheral blood, obtained on day 0 of AZD1222 vaccination. These receptors were taken from an adult in good health.

The V call is TRBV5-1, the J call TRBJ1-1; 7 bases map to TRBD1. The CDR3 is 14 amino acids. J was trimmed by 2 bases and V by 3 bases; bases with no gene match: 4. Germline lookup yields CDR1 SGHRS and CDR2 YFSETQ. Written as DNA, the CDR3 is TGCGCCAGCAGCTCCGGGACAGCTAACACTGAAGCTTTCTTT. It specifies CASSSGTANTEAFF.

In this sample, this clone turned up once. The rearrangement joins TRBV4-2 to TRBJ2-7; the D call may be TRBD1 or TRBD2 (5 bases each). Germline values: CDR1 LGHNA, CDR2 YNFKEQ. The ends were cut back, 4 bases at V and 6 bases at J, with 19 bases in the middle. The CDR3 is 15 amino acids. The CDR3 DNA reads TGTGCCAGCAGCCGAGACCCCGGGGCCGCCTTCGAGCAGTACTTC. Protein product: CASSRDPGAAFEQYF.

The genes are TRBV5-1 and TRBJ1-5, with 7 positions matching TRBD1. The CDR3 has 15 residues. The junction had 13 bases not matched to a gene; V was cut back by 4 bases and J by 9 bases. Germline CDR1 SGHRS, CDR2 YFSETQ. Here the CDR3 reads CASSGGQDRPGPQHF. In DNA form, the CDR3 reads TGCGCCAGCAGCGGTGGACAGGACCGACCCGGGCCCCAGCATTTT.

The rearrangement links TRBV4-2 to TRBJ2-1; tentatively, D is TRBD2 (6 bases). Germline loops: CDR1 LGHNA, CDR2 YNFKEQ. This CDR3 has 16 residues. V lost 0 bases, J lost 4 bases, and 13 bases lay in between. The CDR3 loop is CASSQELAGPYNEQFF. The CDR3, as DNA: TGTGCCAGCAGCCAAGAATTGGCGGGACCATACAATGAGCAGTTCTTC.

The chain joins TRBV25-1 to TRBJ1-2, with D possibly matching TRBD1 (6 bases). In germline, CDR1 is MGHDK, CDR2 SYGVNS. Trimming left V 10 bases short and J 5 bases short, with 17 bases between. This CDR3 has 13 residues. CDR3 loop: CATSRGDVYGYTF. In DNA form, the CDR3 reads TGTGCCACCAGCAGGGGCGATGTATATGGCTACACCTTC.

The gene calls are TRBV7-2 and TRBJ1-2; D is uncertain. Germline lookup yields CDR1 SGHTA and CDR2 FQGNSA. The CDR3 is 14 amino acids. V shed 2 bases and J shed 5 bases, with 12 bases lying between them. The CDR3 DNA reads as TGTGCCAGCAGCTTAAATTCTGGTTGGTATGGCTACACCTTC. It yields the protein CASSLNSGWYGYTF.

This chain links TRBV7-9 with TRBJ1-1, with D possibly being TRBD1 (5 bases). Germline V gene sequence: CDR1 SEHNR, CDR2 FQNEAQ (reference sequence). The V gene lost 7 bases and the J gene lost 7 bases, with 16 bases spanning the gap. CDR3 length: 13 amino acids. The CDR3 coding sequence is TGTGCCAGCACCAGGGCCAGGGCCGTTGAAGCTTTCTTT. This sequence encodes CASTRARAVEAFF.

The chain couples TRBV4-3 to TRBJ2-3; 8 bases match TRBD2. The V gene end was trimmed by 0 bases and the J gene end by 0 bases; junction bases not matched to a gene: 5. Per the germline V gene, CDR1 is LGHNA and CDR2 is YSLEER. This CDR3 comprises 17 residues. The CDR3 coding sequence is TGCGCCAGCAGCCAAGATCCCCCGGGGGGGAGCACAGATACGCAGTATTTT. Translating gives CASSQDPPGGSTDTQYF.

The chain carries TRBV3-1 (or the pseudogene TRBV3-2) and TRBJ1-2, with no clear D. The CDR3 has 13 amino acids. Trimming cost V 4 bases and J 8 bases, with 14 bases left between them. Per the germline V gene, CDR1 is LGHDT and CDR2 is YNNKEL (reference sequence). The CDR3: CASSRDSRGGYTF. CDR3 DNA: TGTGCCAGCAGCCGCGACTCTCGTGGGGGCTACACCTTC.

The chain uses TRBV30 and TRBJ2-7; D may correspond to TRBD1 or TRBD2 (5 bases each). The CDR3 is 12 amino acids. Looked up from germline, CDR1 is GTSNPN and CDR2 is SVGIG (reference sequence). Trimming left V 5 bases short and J 11 bases short, with 19 bases between. The CDR3: CAWGTDPKSKYF. The CDR3 bases are TGTGCCTGGGGGACGGACCCCAAATCAAAGTACTTC.

The chain uses TRBV2 and TRBJ1-6; D uncertain. Germline-derived CDR1 and CDR2 are SNHLY and FYNNEI. V shed 7 bases and J shed 0 bases, with 19 bases lying between them. This CDR3 region has 18 residues. This chain's CDR3 is CASTETGWSSSYNSPLHF. The CDR3 coding sequence is TGTGCCAGCACCGAGACGGGATGGTCGTCCTCCTATAATTCACCCCTCCACTTT. Full variable domain (outside the CDR3, taken from reference TRBV2 and TRBJ1-6): EPEVTQTPSHQVTQMGQEVILRCVPISNHLYFYWYRQILGQKVEFLVSFYNNEISEKSEIFDDQFSVERPDGSNFTLKIRSTKLEDSAMYFCASTETGWSSSYNSPLHFGNGTRLTVT.

This chain joins TRBV5-1 and TRBJ2-1; 8 bases align to TRBD2. Trimming removed 3 bases from V and 0 bases from J; junction bases left unmatched: 2. The CDR3 covers 15 residues. The germline V gene encodes CDR1 SGHRS and CDR2 YFSETQ. CDR3 in amino acids: CASSWSGSSYNEQFF. The CDR3, as DNA: TGCGCCAGCAGCTGGAGCGGGAGCTCCTACAATGAGCAGTTCTTC.

This clone was picked up a small number of times. This sequence joins TRBV5-1 and TRBJ2-1; 8 bases are shared with TRBD1. The germline V gene has CDR1 SGHRS and CDR2 YFSETQ. Germline trimming cut 2 bases from V and 2 bases from J; bases unmatched to any gene: 6. This CDR3 is built from 16 residues. CDR3 DNA: TGCGCCAGCAGCTTCCTTCAGGGGGCAACCTACAATGAGCAGTTCTTC. The encoded protein is CASSFLQGATYNEQFF. Filled out from reference TRBV5-1 and TRBJ2-1, the complete variable domain reads KAGVTQTPRYLIKTRGQQVTLSCSPISGHRSVSWYQQTPGQGLQFLFEYFSETQRNKGNFPGRFSGRQFSNSRSEMNVSTLELGDSALYLCASSFLQGATYNEQFFGPGTRLTVL.

The CDR3 is CASSLSKGKAFF. The CDR3 DNA sequence: TGTGCCAGCTCTTTAAGTAAGGGGAAAGCTTTCTTT. The chain couples TRBV6-5 to TRBJ1-1, with TRBD1 as a possible D gene (5 bases). Germline CDR1 is MNHEY and CDR2 is SVGAGI. CDR3 length equals 12 residues. Between the trimmed V and J ends, which lost 8 bases and 9 bases, there was a span of 16 bases.

This chain uses TRBV27 with TRBJ2-6; D not resolved. The CDR3 is 16 amino acids. CDR1 is MNHEY, CDR2 SMNVEV, per germline (reference sequence). The germline V and J ends were trimmed by 3 bases and 0 bases, with 9 bases remaining between them. CDR3 bases: TGTGCCAGCAGTTTGCGGACCGGCTCTGGGGCCAACGTCCTGACTTTC. It yields the protein CASSLRTGSGANVLTF.

This chain connects TRBV19 to TRBJ2-1; the match to TRBD1 covers 12 bases. This CDR3 is built from 15 residues. V shed 4 bases and J 8 bases; nucleotides not matched to a gene: 6. Germline loops: CDR1 LNHDA, CDR2 SQIVND (reference sequence). CDR3 nucleotides: TGTGCCAGTAGTAGGGGACAGGGGGCGGGGTATGAGCAGTTCTTC. Translation: CASSRGQGAGYEQFF.

The V and J genes are TRBV7-9 and TRBJ2-5; D ambiguous. The CDR3 has 13 residues. Trimming took off 3 bases at V and 5 bases at J, with 10 bases between the two ends. Germline CDR1 reads SEHNR; CDR2 reads FQNEAQ (reference sequence). This chain's CDR3 is CASSFMMWETQYF. CDR3 DNA: TGTGCCAGCAGCTTTATGATGTGGGAGACCCAGTACTTC. Filled out from reference TRBV7-9 and TRBJ2-5, the complete variable domain reads DTGVSQNPRHKITKRGQNVTFRCDPISEHNRLYWYRQTLGQGPEFLTYFQNEAQLEKSRLLSDRFSAERPKGSFSTLEIQRTEQGDSAMYLCASSFMMWETQYFGPGTRLLVL.

V gene TRBV6-1 combines with J gene TRBJ2-7; D may match TRBD1 or TRBD2 (5 bases each). V was cut by 3 bases and J by 7 bases, with 13 bases left in between. CDR3 length: 13 residues. Germline CDR1 is MNHNS and CDR2 is SASEGT. This chain's CDR3 is CASSEGTYWEQYF. In DNA, the CDR3 is TGTGCCAGCAGTGAGGGGACCTACTGGGAGCAGTACTTC.

This clone came up a few times. J is TRBJ1-2 and V is TRBV5-1, with TRBD1 matching 7 bases. The V gene end was trimmed by 4 bases and the J gene end by 2 bases; junction bases not matched to a gene: 5. The CDR3 is 14 amino acids. CDR1 SGHRS and CDR2 YFSETQ come from the germline V gene. In nucleotides, the CDR3 is TGCGCCAGCAGCCTGATGGACAGGAACTATGGCTACACCTTC. The encoded protein is CASSLMDRNYGYTF.

The V and J genes are TRBV30 and TRBJ2-3; the D call may be TRBD1 or TRBD2 (5 bases each). Germline V lookup: CDR1 GTSNPN, CDR2 SVGIG (reference sequence). CDR3 size: 11 residues. The V gene lost 4 bases and the J gene lost 11 bases, with 13 bases spanning the gap. The CDR3 sequence: CAWTGAERQYF. For the CDR3, the DNA is TGTGCCTGGACCGGGGCCGAGAGGCAGTATTTT.

This sequence joins TRBV2 and TRBJ1-2; a weak D match, TRBD1 (5 bases). In germline, CDR1 is SNHLY, CDR2 FYNNEI. CDR3 size: 13 residues. Trimming removed 6 bases at V and 2 bases at J, with 10 bases between. The CDR3 DNA reads TGTGCCAGCAGAGCGGGGGTGAACTATGGCTACACCTTC. Protein product: CASRAGVNYGYTF.

The chain uses TRBV6-5 and TRBJ2-5; a weak D match, TRBD1 (5 bases). The ends were cut back, 8 bases at V and 2 bases at J, with 15 bases in the middle. Germline-derived CDR1 and CDR2 are MNHEY and SVGAGI. This CDR3 contains 14 residues. CDR3 DNA: TGTGCCAGCCTCCGTGCAGGGTCACAAGAGACCCAGTACTTC. Translation gives CASLRAGSQETQYF.

This chain uses TRBV11-1 with TRBJ2-3; no reliable D call. The CDR3 sequence is 12 residues long. CDR1 and CDR2 (germline): SGHAT, FQDESV (reference sequence). V shed 7 bases and J shed 2 bases, with 7 bases lying between them. CDR3: CASTRLTDTQYF. The CDR3, as DNA: TGTGCCAGCACCCGACTCACAGATACGCAGTATTTT.

This sequence joins TRBV3-1 (or the pseudogene TRBV3-2) and TRBJ2-1; D remains ambiguous. V lost 4 bases and J lost 0, with 13 bases in between. The CDR3 spans 16 residues. Germline CDR1 is LGHDT and CDR2 is YNNKEL (reference sequence). The CDR3, as DNA: TGTGCCAGCAGCCGTCTACCGGCAGGCTCCTACAATGAGCAGTTCTTC. Protein sequence: CASSRLPAGSYNEQFF.

V and J are TRBV6-5 and TRBJ1-6; 9 nucleotides agree with TRBD1. Germline V lookup: CDR1 MNHEY, CDR2 SVGAGI. The V segment lost 4 bases and the J segment 9 bases; nucleotides outside the gene matches: 4. The length of the CDR3 is 14 residues. Here the CDR3 reads CASSSGTGSSPLHF. CDR3 in DNA: TGTGCCAGCAGTTCGGGGACAGGGTCTTCACCCCTCCACTTT.

This clone was counted a single time. This sequence joins TRBV12-3 or TRBV12-4 and TRBJ2-1; 7 nucleotides align to TRBD1. This CDR3 is 13 amino acids long. After removal of 3 bases from V and 11 bases from J, the junction contained 7 bases not matched to a gene. The CDR3, as DNA: TGTGCCAGCAGTTTCCTACCGGGACAGCAGCAGTTCTTC. Protein: CASSFLPGQQQFF.

The V and J genes are TRBV5-1 and TRBJ2-2, with D possibly being TRBD2 (6 bases). Trimming removed 2 bases from V and 2 bases from J, with 13 bases in between. Germline V gene lookup returns CDR1 SGHRS and CDR2 YFSETQ. The CDR3 totals 16 residues. CDR3 nucleotide sequence: TGCGCCAGCAGCTTCGAAGGGCGGGGAAACACCGGGGAGCTGTTTTTT. This gives the protein CASSFEGRGNTGELFF.

The J gene is TRBJ1-2, the V gene TRBV9, with D uncertain. Germline V lookup: CDR1 SGDLS, CDR2 YYNGEE. The length of the CDR3 is 14 residues. The germline V and J ends were trimmed by 0 bases and 4 bases, with 10 bases remaining between them. In DNA, the CDR3 is TGTGCCAGCAGCGTAGCCGCGACGGCCTATGGCTACACCTTC. Encoded protein: CASSVAATAYGYTF.

The gene calls are TRBV6-1 and TRBJ2-3, with D possibly matching TRBD2 (5 bases). Trimming cost V 5 bases and J 6 bases, with 15 bases left between them. This CDR3 contains 14 residues. Germline values: CDR1 MNHNS, CDR2 SASEGT. CDR3 amino acids: CASSFGGLWDTQYF. In DNA form, the CDR3 reads TGTGCCAGCAGTTTTGGAGGACTCTGGGATACGCAGTATTTT.

The genes are TRBV9 and TRBJ2-3, with a tentative D call TRBD2 (7 bases). The germline gives CDR1 SGDLS, CDR2 YYNGEE. V was pared by 2 bases and J by 2 bases, with 18 bases between. This CDR3 contains 17 residues. The CDR3 nucleotides read TGTGCCAGCAGCGTGTCCCCCCGGGGGGCTATCACAGATACGCAGTATTTT. Translating gives CASSVSPRGAITDTQYF.